This T cell receptor beta chain was retrieved from a study of CD8+CD57+ T cells in acquired aplastic anemia. The study's findings and limits: Significant differences in CD8+ Simpson's diversity were not observed between patients and controls.

Sequencing involved patients with CD8+CD57+ cell expansion previously shown by flow cytometry. Blood samples were obtained from patients who had received no prior therapy. The CDR3 loop spans 14 amino acids. Germline V lookup: CDR1 ENHRY, CDR2 SYGVKD. Trimming took off 6 bases at V and 2 bases at J, with 13 bases between the two ends. Genomic DNA provided the template from which TCR beta VDJ and CDR3 profiles were obtained. TCRdb passed the reads through MiXCR, listing each CDR3 protein once. The sample lists about 98,000 distinct CDR3 sequences, about 63% occurring once. In regard to this clonotype: The antigen is undetermined.

The clonotype originates from a human donor with aplastic anemia. V gene TRBV10-3 combines with J gene TRBJ2-5; D unclear. Sequencing was done on a sample of sorted CD4+, CD8+, or CD8+CD57+ T cells (not recorded which) from PBMCs. The CDR3 is CAIRQGRIQETQYF. CDR3 DNA: TGTGCCATCAGACAAGGACGGATACAAGAGACCCAGTACTTC.